Following are 17 T cell receptor beta chains from one sample sequenced in a study of graft-versus-host responses after intestinal transplantation. Their antigens are not known. Using immunoSEQ multiplex PCR, the repertoire was profiled, and TCRdb retains in-frame clones only, with some absent. In the table there are fewer than 85,000 clones, nearly 85% of which are singletons. This sample comprised unstimulated CD4+ T cells sorted from spleen or lymph node cells, obtained before transplant. These TCRs come from a human donor who was the organ donor for an intestinal transplant.

This chain connects TRBV27 to TRBJ2-7; D might be TRBD2 (6 bases). The CDR3 has 14 amino acids. CDR1 MNHEY and CDR2 SMNVEV come from the germline V gene (reference sequence). Between the trimmed V and J ends, which lost 7 bases and 1 base, there was a span of 14 bases. The CDR3 DNA follows: TGTGCCAGCAAGATGGGACTTGCGTCCTACGAGCAGTACGTC. This gives the protein CASKMGLASYEQYV.

The chain links TRBV5-4 to TRBJ2-1, with D perhaps matching TRBD2 (5 bases). This CDR3 comprises 13 residues. The germline CDR1 and CDR2 sequences are SGHNT and YYREEE (reference sequence). V dropped 2 bases and J dropped 4 bases, with 7 bases sitting between them. This CDR3 is CASSFRLYNEQFF. The CDR3 bases are TGTGCCAGCAGCTTCCGACTATACAATGAGCAGTTCTTC.

The DNA of the CDR3 is TGTGCCAGCTCACATGGACAGGTACAGAACACCGGGGAGCTGTTTTTT. This sequence encodes CASSHGQVQNTGELFF. The chain uses TRBV18 and TRBJ2-2; 7 bases are shared with TRBD1. The germline gives CDR1 KGHSH, CDR2 LQKENI. The V segment lost 4 bases and the J segment 1 base; nucleotides outside the gene matches: 6. The CDR3 is 16 residues long.

This sequence joins TRBV7-2 and TRBJ1-4, with TRBD1 matching over 8 bases. Looked up from germline, CDR1 is SGHTA and CDR2 is FQGNSA. This CDR3 is 15 amino acids long. V dropped 5 bases and J dropped 8; count of bases not matched to a gene: 10. The CDR3 here is CASSPARGLREKLFF. CDR3 sequence (DNA): TGTGCCAGCAGCCCCGCCAGGGGGCTTCGGGAAAAACTGTTTTTT. The whole variable domain, filled in from reference TRBV7-2 and TRBJ1-4, reads GAGVSQSPSNKVTEKGKDVELRCDPISGHTALYWYRQSLGQGLEFLIYFQGNSAPDKSGLPSDRFSAERTGGSVSTLTIQRTQQEDSAVYLCASSPARGLREKLFFGSGTQLSVL.

J is TRBJ1-3 and V is TRBV27; maybe TRBD1 (6 bases). Deletions cut 7 bases from V and 5 bases from J, with 18 bases between. The CDR3 covers 15 residues. Germline lookup yields CDR1 MNHEY and CDR2 SMNVEV (reference sequence). The CDR3 reads CASTYEQGSRNTIYF. DNA for the CDR3: TGTGCCAGCACCTATGAACAGGGTTCACGAAACACCATATATTTT.

The chain uses TRBV2 and TRBJ2-7; TRBD1 agrees at 9 bases. Germline CDR1 and CDR2: SNHLY and FYNNEI. The CDR3 consists of 14 residues. Losses at the gene ends were 6 bases for V and 0 bases for J; bases not matched to a gene: 3. The CDR3 nucleotides read TGTGCCAGCAGGGGACAGGGAATCTCCTACGAGCAGTACGTC. Protein product: CASRGQGISYEQYV.

V usage is TRBV25-1 and J usage is TRBJ2-3; D is perhaps TRBD2 (7 bases). V dropped 7 bases and J dropped 0 bases, with 11 bases sitting between them. The CDR3 length is 14 residues. CDR1 MGHDK and CDR2 SYGVNS come from the germline V gene. CDR3 amino acids: CASNPGGSTDTQYF. Here the CDR3 DNA reads TGTGCCAGCAATCCGGGGGGCAGCACAGATACGCAGTATTTT.

The V and J genes are TRBV7-6 and TRBJ1-1; possibly TRBD1 for D (6 bases). V lost 3 bases and J 1 base, leaving 12 bases between the germline ends. Germline values: CDR1 SGHVS, CDR2 FNYEAQ. The CDR3 extends over 15 amino acids. CDR3 in DNA: TGTGCCAGCAGCTTGCCGGGACAACAGAACACTGAAGCTTTCTTT. This translates into CASSLPGQQNTEAFF.

V and J are TRBV6-6 and TRBJ2-5; 12 positions agree with TRBD2. This CDR3 contains 15 residues. J gave up 1 base and V 5 bases, and 2 bases lay outside the gene matches. CDR1 and CDR2 (germline): MNHNY, SVGAGI (reference sequence). Here the CDR3 DNA reads TGTGCCAGCAGTCCGACTAGCGGGGGCCAAGAGACCCAGTACTTC. This encodes CASSPTSGGQETQYF.

This clone was detected a few times. The chain is built from TRBV4-1 and TRBJ1-2; TRBD1 matches at 7 bases. This CDR3 has 15 amino acids. V lost 4 bases and J lost 6; bases outside the gene matches: 11. Per the germline V gene, CDR1 is MGHRA and CDR2 is YSYEKL. DNA for the CDR3: TGCGCCAGCAGCCCCCCGGACAGGCAGCAGAATGGCTACACCTTC. Its protein is CASSPPDRQQNGYTF.

This sequence joins TRBV6-5 and TRBJ1-1; D unclear. The CDR3 spans 14 residues. CDR1 is MNHEY and CDR2 is SVGAGI in the germline V gene. Trimming removed 3 bases from V and 0 bases from J, with 8 bases in between. CDR3 DNA: TGTGCCAGCAGTTATAGGGAGATGAACACTGAAGCTTTCTTT. It translates to CASSYREMNTEAFF.

This chain links TRBV9 with TRBJ2-1; D might be TRBD2 (5 bases). The CDR3 length is 13 residues. The germline gives CDR1 SGDLS, CDR2 YYNGEE. Trimming removed 3 bases from V and 9 bases from J, with 13 bases in between. In nucleotides, the CDR3 is TGTGCCAGCAGCGGCCTCACTAGTGGTGAGCAGTTCTTC. Its protein is CASSGLTSGEQFF.

The CDR3 reads CAISTGQGANQPQHF. Written as DNA, the CDR3 is TGTGCCATCAGTACGGGACAGGGGGCCAATCAGCCCCAGCATTTT. The V and J genes are TRBV10-3 and TRBJ1-5, with 12 bases fitting TRBD1. With 5 bases clipped from V and 3 bases from J, the junction kept 2 bases outside the gene matches. The germline V gene encodes CDR1 ENHRY and CDR2 SYGVKD. The CDR3 has 15 residues.

The chain employs TRBV7-3 and TRBJ2-2; TRBD2 matches at 8 bases. The trim removed 4 bases at V and 5 bases at J, leaving 15 bases unmatched. Germline-derived CDR1 and CDR2 are SGHTA and FQGTGA. This CDR3 has 18 residues. CDR3 nucleotide sequence: TGTGCCAGCAGCTCCCCAGTAGTGGGGAGCGGGGGAACCGGGGAGCTGTTTTTT. It translates to CASSSPVVGSGGTGELFF.

The chain links TRBV9 to TRBJ2-3; 8 nucleotides line up with TRBD2. The germline V gene encodes CDR1 SGDLS and CDR2 YYNGEE. The CDR3 has 16 amino acids. J gave up 2 bases and V 2 bases, and 7 bases lay outside the gene matches. In DNA form, the CDR3 reads TGTGCCAGCAGCGTGGGAGGAGCGGGGGTCACAGATACGCAGTATTTT. Encoded protein: CASSVGGAGVTDTQYF.

V gene TRBV4-1 combines with J gene TRBJ1-5; D gene unclear. CDR1 is MGHRA, CDR2 YSYEKL, per germline. The CDR3 covers 16 residues. Trimming pared 2 bases from V and 3 bases from J, leaving 14 bases between. As DNA, the CDR3 is TGCGCCAGCAGCCAATCCAACTCGGTCTTCAATCAGCCCCAGCATTTT. It specifies CASSQSNSVFNQPQHF.

This clone was seen only a few times. The V and J genes are TRBV15 and TRBJ2-6; D is uncertain. This CDR3 has 19 amino acids. Trimming left V 4 bases short and J 1 base short, with 20 bases between. Germline CDR1 and CDR2: LNHNV and YYDKDF (reference sequence). CDR3 nucleotide sequence: TGTGCCACCAGCAAAGCCTCTGGGCCTCACTTTTCTGGGGCCAACGTCCTGACTTTC. Translating it yields CATSKASGPHFSGANVLTF.